What follows is one T cell receptor beta chain and its context. The data belong to a study of blood T cell repertoires in COVID-19. Whole-study context: Samples of COVID-19 (acute and convalescent) were obtained from the United States, Italy and Spain. Sample material is recorded as cDNA or gDNA derived from T cells, B-cell-depleted T cells, or PBMCs.

The table came from immunoSEQ multiplex PCR; TCRdb's copy has only in-frame clones and leaves some out. The sample holds about 200,000 clones; approximately 90% are singletons and the top ten take 6.2%. Trimming cost V 9 bases and J 5 bases; bases outside gene matches: 6. The CDR3 runs to 14 residues. Germline V gene data show CDR1 as SNHLY and CDR2 as FYNNEI. Sequencing was done on a sample of peripheral blood. The rearrangement uses TRBV2 and TRBJ2-1; 11 bases line up with TRBD2. The clonotype originates from a man aged 55 to 70 who had recovered from COVID-19. The CDR3 loop is CASTPGLADNEQFF. The CDR3 DNA sequence: TGTGCCAGTACCCCGGGACTAGCGGACAATGAGCAGTTCTTC.